Listed here are 29 T cell receptor beta chains from one sample, sequenced in a study of T cell clonality in common variable immunodeficiency. The antigens for these receptors are not known. Regarding the study as a whole: Common variable immunodeficiency TCR beta sequences reportedly had fewer deletions and N-nucleotide insertions.

Libraries were prepared by immunoSEQ multiplex PCR; TCRdb keeps only in-frame clonotypes and omits some of them. This sample comprises 15,000 to 25,000 clones, none seen once only. The sample was peripheral blood mononuclear cells. The source of these receptors is a human donor with common variable immunodeficiency.

The table lists this clone with a few counts. The read ends 3 residues shy of where the CDR3 ends; the end is completed using the germline J gene. The chain combines TRBV7-9 with TRBJ1-1; TRBD1 might be the D (6 bases). This CDR3 spans 15 amino acids. Germline V gene sequence: CDR1 SEHNR, CDR2 FQNEAQ (reference sequence). CDR3 protein: CASSLMTGLNREAFF. The CDR3 DNA, read in part, is TGTGCCAGCAGCTTAATGACAGGACTGAACCGGGAA.

In its sample, this clone was seen a few times. The sequence runs out 3 residues before the end of the CDR3; the remainder is reconstructed from the germline J gene. The J gene is TRBJ2-2, the V gene TRBV19, with D possibly TRBD2 on 6 matching bases. The germline gives CDR1 LNHDA, CDR2 SQIVND (reference sequence). V shed 1 base and J shed 5 bases, with 8 bases lying between them. The CDR3 sequence is 14 residues long. The CDR3 DNA, read in part, is TGTGCCAGTAGTATAGCGGAGGGTACCGGGGAG. Its protein product is CASSIAEGTGE. The full-length CDR3 reads as CASSIAEGTGELFF. Full variable domain (rest looked up from reference TRBV19 and TRBJ2-2): DGGITQSPKYLFRKEGQNVTLSCEQNLNHDAMYWYRQDPGQGLRLIYYSQIVNDFQKGDIAEGYSVSREKKESFPLTVTSAQKNPTAFYLCASSIAEGTGELFFGEGSRLTVL.

This clone was observed a few times. From the germline J gene comes the end of the CDR3, since the read stops 3 residues before it. The chain recombines TRBV6-2 or TRBV6-3 with TRBJ1-5; the D is unclear. The CDR3 sequence is 16 residues long. Germline V lookup: CDR1 MNHEY, CDR2 SVGEGT. The covered CDR3 bases are TGTGCCAGCAATCAACATCACGGGAGGGTGACTAAACCC. Translated, it gives CASNQHHGRVTKP. From start to end, the CDR3 is CASNQHHGRVTKPQHF.

There are a few counts of this clone. From the germline J gene comes the end of the CDR3, since the read stops 3 residues before it. The rearrangement uses TRBV7-2 and TRBJ1-1; unclear D gene. The ends were cut back, 2 bases at V and 5 bases at J, with 12 bases in the middle. CDR3 length equals 14 residues. CDR1 SGHTA and CDR2 FQGNSA come from the germline V gene. The sequenced CDR3 bases are TGTGCCAGCAGCTTACGTTCATACTCGACTGAA. Its protein is CASSLRSYSTE. The full CDR3 protein is CASSLRSYSTEAFF.

This clone was detected only a few times. The DNA ends 3 residues before the CDR3 does, and the rest of the CDR3 is filled in from the germline J gene. The chain combines TRBV7-9 with TRBJ1-4, with 7 bases lining up with TRBD1. V gave up 4 bases and J gave up 6 bases; unmatched junction bases: 8. This CDR3 spans 15 amino acids. Germline CDR1 and CDR2: SEHNR and FQNEAQ (reference sequence). CDR3 protein: CASSSAGGSYEKLFF. The CDR3 DNA, read in part, is TGTGCCAGCAGCTCCGCAGGGGGGTCATATGAAAAA.

This clone has more than one count but fewer than ten. The CDR3 end falls 3 residues outside the read, so it is completed with the germline J gene. V and J are TRBV11-1 and TRBJ2-7; tentatively, D is TRBD1 (5 bases). Germline CDR1 reads SGHAT; CDR2 reads FQDESV (reference sequence). The ends were cut back, 2 bases at V and 3 bases at J, with 11 bases in the middle. CDR3 size: 14 residues. The CDR3 spells CASSLLRQSYEQYF. The sequenced CDR3 bases are TGTGCCAGCAGCTTATTGCGACAGAGCTACGAG.

With regard to this clone: The read gets to within 3 residues of the CDR3 end, and the germline J gene fills in the rest. The gene calls are TRBV7-6 and TRBJ2-7; D may be TRBD2 (6 bases). V lost 5 bases to trimming and J lost 6 bases, with 17 bases between them. Germline V gives CDR1 SGHVS, CDR2 FNYEAQ. The CDR3 sequence is 14 residues long. CDR3 sequence reads: CASSARVLRGEQYF. The sequenced CDR3 bases are TGTGCCAGCAGCGCCAGAGTCTTGCGGGGCGAG. The variable domain in full, with the rest retrieved from reference TRBV7-6 and TRBJ2-7, is GAGVSQSPRYKVTKRGQDVALRCDPISGHVSLYWYRQALGQGPEFLTYFNYEAQQDKSGLPNDRFSAERPEGSISTLTIQRTEQRDSAMYRCASSARVLRGEQYFGPGTRLTVT.

The CDR3 protein is CASSIVIGQGWDQPQHF. CDR3 DNA, as far as it was read: TGTGCCAGTAGTATAGTAATAGGACAAGGTTGGGATCAGCCC. The chain uses TRBV19 and TRBJ1-5; a possible D gene is TRBD1 (5 bases). The CDR3 is cut off 3 residues early in the read; its end comes from the germline J gene. CDR1 LNHDA and CDR2 SQIVND come from the germline V gene (reference sequence). The CDR3 sequence is 17 residues long. Trimming removed 1 base at V and 5 bases at J, with 18 bases between.

This clone turned up a few times. The CDR3 bases that were read are TGTGCCAGCAGCAGACTAGCGGGACCTTGGGATGAG. Protein sequence: CASSRLAGPWDE. The CDR3 as a whole reads CASSRLAGPWDEQFF. The V call is TRBV7-9, the J call TRBJ2-1; 11 bases fit TRBD2. From the germline J gene comes the end of the CDR3, since the read stops 3 residues before it. Germline CDR1 and CDR2: SEHNR and FQNEAQ (reference sequence). The CDR3 loop spans 15 amino acids. V was clipped by 5 bases and J by 8 bases; unmatched bases: 8.

There are many counts of this clone. The read finishes 3 residues shy of the CDR3 end, and the germline J gene is used to complete it. The chain links TRBV18 to TRBJ2-2; 7 bases match TRBD1. The CDR3 extends over 13 amino acids. V shed 3 bases and J 8 bases; nucleotides not matched to a gene: 3. The germline gives CDR1 KGHSH, CDR2 LQKENI. CDR3 protein: CASSPDREGELFF. CDR3 bases read: TGTGCCAGCTCACCCGACAGGGAAGGGGAG.

This clone was picked up a small number of times. The read comes to an end 3 residues before the CDR3 does, leaving the germline J gene to fill in the end. The chain links TRBV19 to TRBJ2-4; D remains ambiguous. The CDR3 spans 12 residues. The ends were cut back, 2 bases at V and 9 bases at J, with 8 bases in the middle. From germline, CDR1 is LNHDA and CDR2 SQIVND (reference sequence). The CDR3 spells CASSIYRSIQYF. The sequenced CDR3 bases are TGTGCCAGTAGTATATACAGATCCATT.

This clone showed up many times. Sequencing ends 3 residues short of the CDR3 end; the germline J gene provides the rest. The J gene is TRBJ2-1, the V gene TRBV6-2 or TRBV6-3; tentatively, D is TRBD2 (7 bases). The CDR3 is made up of 14 amino acids. V lost 3 bases, J lost 7 bases, and 13 bases lay in between. Germline-derived CDR1 and CDR2 are MNHEY and SVGEGT. CDR3 sequence reads: CASSYNGGANEQFF. The CDR3 DNA, read in part, is TGTGCCAGCAGTTATAATGGGGGGGCGAATGAG.

This clone has more than one count but fewer than ten. The CDR3 reads CASSTWQGKEAFF. CDR3 bases read: TGTGCCAGCTCGACCTGGCAGGGGAAAGAA. This chain joins TRBV18 and TRBJ1-1; TRBD1 might be the D (6 bases). The CDR3 extends 3 residues past the end of the read, so its final part is completed from the germline J gene. Germline loops: CDR1 KGHSH, CDR2 LQKENI. This CDR3 has 13 residues.

Details on this clone: The CDR3 is cut off 3 residues early in the read; its end comes from the germline J gene. This chain links TRBV18 with TRBJ2-7; TRBD1 matches at 7 bases. The germline CDR1 and CDR2 sequences are KGHSH and LQKENI. The CDR3 has 12 residues. The V gene end was trimmed by 6 bases and the J gene end by 6 bases; junction bases not matched to a gene: 5. Incomplete CDR3 DNA: TGTGCCAGCTCGCCAGACAGGGTCGAG. Translating it yields CASSPDRVE. The entire CDR3 protein reads CASSPDRVEQYF.

About this clone: With the read ending 3 residues before the CDR3 end, the germline J gene is used to fill in that end. This rearrangement joins TRBV6-2 or TRBV6-3 to TRBJ1-5; no firm D call. CDR3 length: 14 amino acids. V was trimmed by 4 bases and J by 0 bases, leaving 7 bases between them. Germline V gene lookup returns CDR1 MNHEY and CDR2 SVGEGT. The CDR3 sequence: CASSWRNSNQPQHF. The part of the CDR3 DNA that was read is TGTGCCAGCAGTTGGCGGAATAGCAATCAGCCC.

Details on this clone: The read falls 3 residues short of the CDR3 end, and the missing part is taken from the germline J gene. The chain is built from TRBV18 and TRBJ1-2, with no clear D. Between the trimmed V and J ends, which lost 3 bases and 5 bases, there was a span of 13 bases. The V gene's germline CDR1 is KGHSH and CDR2 LQKENI. CDR3 length equals 14 residues. The CDR3 reads CASSPSGMKYGYTF. The CDR3 bases that were read are TGTGCCAGCTCACCGTCGGGGATGAAATATGGC.

Of note for this clone: With the read ending 3 residues before the CDR3 end, the germline J gene is used to fill in that end. The chain employs TRBV7-2 and TRBJ2-1; the D is unclear. Germline V lookup: CDR1 SGHTA, CDR2 FQGNSA. The CDR3 contains 12 residues. V lost 4 bases to trimming and J lost 9 bases, with 10 bases between them. Partial CDR3 DNA: TGTGCCAGCAGCTCCCGTAGTAGTGAG. Translation gives CASSSRSSE. The full CDR3 is CASSSRSSEQFF.

This clone was counted between two and nine times. With the read ending 3 residues before the CDR3 end, the germline J gene is used to fill in that end. The chain recombines TRBV2 with TRBJ2-7, with D hard to call. Trimming removed 5 bases from V and 6 bases from J, with 8 bases in between. This CDR3 is 11 amino acids long. CDR1 and CDR2 from the germline V gene are SNHLY and FYNNEI. Incomplete CDR3 DNA: TGTGCCAGCAGTTCCTATTTCGAG. It yields the protein CASSSYFE. The whole CDR3 reads CASSSYFEQYF.

This clone appeared a few times. The read falls 3 residues short of the CDR3 end, and the missing part is taken from the germline J gene. The genes are TRBV7-3 and TRBJ2-3; 7 bases are shared with TRBD1. Looked up from germline, CDR1 is SGHTA and CDR2 is FQGTGA. The CDR3 runs to 15 residues. J was trimmed by 6 bases and V by 1 base; bases with no gene match: 7. The part of the CDR3 DNA that was read is TGTGCCAGCAGCTTAAGTGCGGACAGGTGGGATACG. It translates to CASSLSADRWDT. The whole CDR3 region reads CASSLSADRWDTQYF. Complete variable domain (other parts from reference TRBV7-3 and TRBJ2-3): GAGVSQTPSNKVTEKGKYVELRCDPISGHTALYWYRQSLGQGPEFLIYFQGTGAADDSGLPNDRFFAVRPEGSVSTLKIQRTERGDSAVYLCASSLSADRWDTQYFGPGTRLTVL.

CDR3 residues: CAWSLKDRGLGNTIYF. The DNA read from the CDR3 is TGTGCCTGGAGCCTGAAGGACAGGGGGCTTGGAAACACC. The rearrangement joins TRBV30 to TRBJ1-3; 11 positions match TRBD1. The read stops 3 residues short of the end of the CDR3; the missing end is completed from the germline J gene. Germline CDR1 reads GTSNPN; CDR2 reads SVGIG (reference sequence). The junction had 7 bases not matched to a gene; V was cut back by 3 bases and J by 3 bases. This CDR3 comprises 16 residues.

This clone has just a few counts. The sequence runs out 3 residues before the end of the CDR3; the remainder is reconstructed from the germline J gene. V usage is TRBV7-9 and J usage is TRBJ2-3; maybe TRBD1 (6 bases). The CDR3 loop spans 14 amino acids. Germline V gene data show CDR1 as SEHNR and CDR2 as FQNEAQ (reference sequence). V lost 1 base and J 1 base, leaving 6 bases between the germline ends. The chain's CDR3 is CASSLGTGTDTQYF. CDR3 DNA, as far as it was read: TGTGCCAGCAGCTTAGGGACAGGCACAGATACG.

On this clone: The read finishes 3 residues shy of the CDR3 end, and the germline J gene is used to complete it. This chain connects TRBV30 to TRBJ2-1; TRBD1 might be the D (6 bases). Trimming took 3 bases from V and 4 from J, leaving 10 bases between them. This CDR3 spans 13 amino acids. Germline assignment: CDR1 GTSNPN and CDR2 SVGIG (reference sequence). This chain's CDR3 is CAWRVGQYNEQFF. CDR3 DNA (partial): TGTGCCTGGAGAGTGGGACAATACAATGAG.

Notes on this clone: Read coverage stops 3 residues before the CDR3 terminus; the germline J gene supplies the remainder. This sequence joins TRBV14 and TRBJ2-7, with D perhaps TRBD2 (6 bases). The ends were cut back, 2 bases at V and 0 bases at J, with 14 bases in the middle. Germline-derived CDR1 and CDR2 are SGHDN and FVKESK. The CDR3 is made up of 16 amino acids. The part of the CDR3 DNA that was read is TGTGCCAGCAGCCAAACCATAGCGGCCATCTCCTACGAG. It specifies CASSQTIAAISYE. The entire CDR3 protein is CASSQTIAAISYEQYF.

This clone was counted only a few times. The read ends 3 residues before the CDR3 terminus; that terminus is restored from the germline J gene. The chain joins TRBV5-6 to TRBJ2-7, with D unresolved. V was pared by 2 bases and J by 3 bases, with 9 bases between. The V gene's germline CDR1 is SGHDT and CDR2 YYEEEE. This CDR3 has 13 amino acids. The sequenced part of the CDR3 DNA is TGTGCCAGCAGCTTCGGCGGTAGCTACGAG. This translates into CASSFGGSYE. The whole CDR3 is CASSFGGSYEQYF.

On this clone itself: The read terminates 3 residues ahead of where the CDR3 ends, so the germline J gene completes it. The genes are TRBV5-1 and TRBJ2-5; D is possibly TRBD1 (5 bases). With 2 bases removed from V and 3 bases from J, the gap between germline ends came to 8 bases. The CDR3 spans 13 residues. Germline V lookup: CDR1 SGHRS, CDR2 YFSETQ. The CDR3 loop is CASSFDRKETQYF. Incomplete CDR3 DNA: TGCGCCAGCAGCTTTGACAGAAAAGAGACC.

This clone was seen more than once but under ten times. The missing CDR3 end, 3 residues past where the read stops, is filled in from the germline J gene. The V and J genes are TRBV19 and TRBJ2-3; weak D call: TRBD1 (5 bases). CDR3 length: 14 amino acids. Trimming took 1 base from V and 4 from J, leaving 9 bases between them. CDR1 and CDR2 from the germline V gene are LNHDA and SQIVND (reference sequence). CDR3 DNA, as far as it was read: TGTGCCAGTAGTATAGCAGGGTCATCAGATACG. Residues: CASSIAGSSDT. The whole CDR3 sequence is CASSIAGSSDTQYF.

This clone was observed many times. The sequence runs out 3 residues before the end of the CDR3; the remainder is reconstructed from the germline J gene. This sequence joins TRBV20-1 and TRBJ1-1; no reliable D call. Germline CDR1 is DFQATT and CDR2 is SNEGSKA (reference sequence). CDR3 size: 10 residues. CDR3 loop: CSASYLVAFF. The CDR3 bases that were read are TGCAGTGCTAGCTACTTGGTA.

Concerning this clone itself: The CDR3 end lies 3 residues beyond the end of the read and is filled in from the germline J gene. The chain uses TRBV19 and TRBJ1-1; D unclear. The V gene lost 0 bases and the J gene lost 0 bases, with 11 bases spanning the gap. CDR1 LNHDA and CDR2 SQIVND come from the germline V gene (reference sequence). The CDR3 loop spans 16 amino acids. The part of the CDR3 DNA that was read is TGTGCCAGTAGTATAGATCTCGTGCAGTTGAACACTGAA. This sequence encodes CASSIDLVQLNTE. The entire CDR3 is CASSIDLVQLNTEAFF.

About this clone itself: From the germline J gene comes the end of the CDR3, since the read stops 3 residues before it. This chain connects TRBV19 to TRBJ1-2, with D possibly TRBD1 on 5 matching bases. The CDR3 has 14 amino acids. Germline loops: CDR1 LNHDA, CDR2 SQIVND (reference sequence). The V end was cut by 3 bases, the J end by 3 bases, with 11 bases between. Partial CDR3 DNA: TGTGCCAGTAGTATTTTTGGACAAGACTATGGC. Its translation: CASSIFGQDYG. The whole CDR3 region reads CASSIFGQDYGYTF.